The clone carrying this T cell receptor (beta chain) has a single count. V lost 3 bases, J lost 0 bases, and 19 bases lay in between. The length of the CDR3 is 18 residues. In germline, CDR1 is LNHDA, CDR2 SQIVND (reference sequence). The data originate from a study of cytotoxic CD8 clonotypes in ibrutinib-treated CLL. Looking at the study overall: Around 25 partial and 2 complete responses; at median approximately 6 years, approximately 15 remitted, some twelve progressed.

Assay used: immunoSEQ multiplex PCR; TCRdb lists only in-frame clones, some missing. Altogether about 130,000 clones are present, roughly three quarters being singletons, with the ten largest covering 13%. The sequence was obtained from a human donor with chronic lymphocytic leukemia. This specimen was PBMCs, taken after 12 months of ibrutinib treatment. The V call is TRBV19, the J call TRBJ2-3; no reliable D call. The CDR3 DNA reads TGTGCCAGTAGTATCTGGTTCTCGTTGGCGGATAGCACAGATACGCAGTATTTT. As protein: CASSIWFSLADSTDTQYF.